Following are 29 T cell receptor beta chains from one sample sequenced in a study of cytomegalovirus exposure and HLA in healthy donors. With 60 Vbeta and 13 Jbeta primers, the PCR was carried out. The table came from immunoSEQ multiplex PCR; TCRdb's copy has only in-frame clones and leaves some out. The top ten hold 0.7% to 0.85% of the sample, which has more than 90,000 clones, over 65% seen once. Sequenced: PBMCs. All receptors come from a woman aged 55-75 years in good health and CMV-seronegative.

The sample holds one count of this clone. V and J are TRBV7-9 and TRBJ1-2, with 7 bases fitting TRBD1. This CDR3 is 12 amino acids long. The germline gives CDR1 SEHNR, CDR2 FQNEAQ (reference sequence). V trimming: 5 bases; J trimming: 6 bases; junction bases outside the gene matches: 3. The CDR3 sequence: CASSTTGNGYTF. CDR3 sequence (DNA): TGTGCCAGCAGCACGACAGGGAATGGCTACACCTTC.

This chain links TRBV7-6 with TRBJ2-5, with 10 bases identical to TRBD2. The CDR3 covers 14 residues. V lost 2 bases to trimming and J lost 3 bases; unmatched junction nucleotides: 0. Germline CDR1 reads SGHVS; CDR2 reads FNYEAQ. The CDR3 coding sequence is TGTGCCAGCAGCTTACTAGCGGGGGAAGAGACCCAGTACTTC. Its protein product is CASSLLAGEETQYF.

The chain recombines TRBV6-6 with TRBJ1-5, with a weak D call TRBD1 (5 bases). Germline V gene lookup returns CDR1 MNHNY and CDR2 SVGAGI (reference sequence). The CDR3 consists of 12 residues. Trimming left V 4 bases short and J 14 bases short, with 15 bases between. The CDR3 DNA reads TGTGCCAGCAGTTCCGTCGGGGGGGAAAAGCATTTT. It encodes CASSSVGGEKHF.

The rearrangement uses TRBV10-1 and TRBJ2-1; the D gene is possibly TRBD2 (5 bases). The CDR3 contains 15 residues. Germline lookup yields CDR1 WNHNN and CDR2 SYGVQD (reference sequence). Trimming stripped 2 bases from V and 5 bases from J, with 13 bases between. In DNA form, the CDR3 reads TGCGCCAGCAGTGAGGAGGGTCGGGTACACAATGAGCAGTTCTTC. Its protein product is CASSEEGRVHNEQFF.

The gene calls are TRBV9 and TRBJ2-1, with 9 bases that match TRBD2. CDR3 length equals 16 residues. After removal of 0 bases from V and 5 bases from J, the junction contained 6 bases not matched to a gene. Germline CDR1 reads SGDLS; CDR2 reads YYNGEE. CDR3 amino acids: CASSVGAGGLNNEQFF. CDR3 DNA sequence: TGTGCCAGCAGCGTAGGGGCGGGAGGGCTAAACAATGAGCAGTTCTTC.

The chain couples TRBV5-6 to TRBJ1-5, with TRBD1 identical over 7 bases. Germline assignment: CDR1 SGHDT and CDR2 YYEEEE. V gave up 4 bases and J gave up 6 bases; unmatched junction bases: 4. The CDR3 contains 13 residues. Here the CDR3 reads CASSRYRGQPQHF. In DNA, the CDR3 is TGTGCCAGCAGCCGGTACAGGGGTCAGCCCCAGCATTTT.

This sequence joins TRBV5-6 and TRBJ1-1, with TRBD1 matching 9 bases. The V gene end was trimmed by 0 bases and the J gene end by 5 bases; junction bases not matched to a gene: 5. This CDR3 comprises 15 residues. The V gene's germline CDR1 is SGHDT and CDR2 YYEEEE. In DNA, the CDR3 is TGTGCCAGCAGCTTGGGGGGACAGGGCGGAACTGAAGCTTTCTTT. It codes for CASSLGGQGGTEAFF.

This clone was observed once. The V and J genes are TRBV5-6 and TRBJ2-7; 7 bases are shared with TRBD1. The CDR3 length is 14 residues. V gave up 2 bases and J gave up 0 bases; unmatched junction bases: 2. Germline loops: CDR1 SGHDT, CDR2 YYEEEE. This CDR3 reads CASSFGTVSYEQYF. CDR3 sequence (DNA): TGTGCCAGCAGCTTCGGGACAGTCTCCTACGAGCAGTACTTC.

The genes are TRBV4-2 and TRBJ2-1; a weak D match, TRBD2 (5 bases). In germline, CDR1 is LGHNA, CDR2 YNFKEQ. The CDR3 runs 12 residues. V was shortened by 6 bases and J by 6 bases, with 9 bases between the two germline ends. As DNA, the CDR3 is TGTGCCAGCAGTTCGGACTCCAATGAGCAGTTCTTC. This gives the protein CASSSDSNEQFF.

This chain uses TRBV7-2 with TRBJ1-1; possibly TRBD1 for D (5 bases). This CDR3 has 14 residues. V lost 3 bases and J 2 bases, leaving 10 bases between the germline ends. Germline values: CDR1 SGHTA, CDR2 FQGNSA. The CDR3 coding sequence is TGTGCCAGCAGCTTTAGGGGCAGTAACACTGAAGCTTTCTTT. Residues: CASSFRGSNTEAFF.

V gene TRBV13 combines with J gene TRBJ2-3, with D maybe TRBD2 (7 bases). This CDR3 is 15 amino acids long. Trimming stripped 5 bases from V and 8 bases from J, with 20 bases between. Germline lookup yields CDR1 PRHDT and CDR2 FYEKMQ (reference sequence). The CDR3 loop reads CASSLGRQGLGTQYF. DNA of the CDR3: TGTGCCAGCAGCCTCGGGAGGCAGGGGTTAGGTACGCAGTATTTT.

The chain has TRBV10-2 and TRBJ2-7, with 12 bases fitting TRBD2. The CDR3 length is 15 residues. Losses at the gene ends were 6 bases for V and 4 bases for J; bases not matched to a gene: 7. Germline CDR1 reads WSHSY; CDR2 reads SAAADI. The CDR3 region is CASRPGLAGEYEQYF. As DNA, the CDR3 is TGCGCCAGCAGGCCGGGACTAGCGGGCGAGTACGAGCAGTACTTC.

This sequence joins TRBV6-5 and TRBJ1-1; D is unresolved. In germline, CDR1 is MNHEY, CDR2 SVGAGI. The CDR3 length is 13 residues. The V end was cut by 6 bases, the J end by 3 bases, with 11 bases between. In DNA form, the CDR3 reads TGTGCCAGCAGCCCCCGCGGGGACACTGAAGCTTTCTTT. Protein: CASSPRGDTEAFF.

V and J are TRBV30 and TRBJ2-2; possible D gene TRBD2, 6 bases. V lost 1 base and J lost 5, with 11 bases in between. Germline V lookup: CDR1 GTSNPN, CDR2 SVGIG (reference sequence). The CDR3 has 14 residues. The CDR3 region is CAWSAGTVTGELFF. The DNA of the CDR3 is TGTGCCTGGAGTGCTGGGACTGTAACCGGGGAGCTGTTTTTT. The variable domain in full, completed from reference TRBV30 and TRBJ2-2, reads SQTIHQWPATLVQPVGSPLSLECTVEGTSNPNLYWYRQAAGRGLQLLFYSVGIGQISSEVPQNLSASRPQDRQFILSSKKLLLSDSGFYLCAWSAGTVTGELFFGEGSRLTVL.

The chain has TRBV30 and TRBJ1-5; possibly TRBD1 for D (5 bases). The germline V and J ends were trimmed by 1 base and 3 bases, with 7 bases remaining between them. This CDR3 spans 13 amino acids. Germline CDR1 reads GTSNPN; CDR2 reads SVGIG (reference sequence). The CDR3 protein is CAWSDRINQPQHF. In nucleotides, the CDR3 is TGTGCCTGGAGTGACAGGATCAATCAGCCCCAGCATTTT.

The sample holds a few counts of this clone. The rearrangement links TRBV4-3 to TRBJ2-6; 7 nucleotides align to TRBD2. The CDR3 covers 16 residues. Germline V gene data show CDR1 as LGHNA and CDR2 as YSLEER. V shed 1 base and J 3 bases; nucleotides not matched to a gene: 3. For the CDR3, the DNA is TGCGCCAGCAGCCAAGTGGCGGGGGTTGGGGCCAACGTCCTGACTTTC. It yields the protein CASSQVAGVGANVLTF.

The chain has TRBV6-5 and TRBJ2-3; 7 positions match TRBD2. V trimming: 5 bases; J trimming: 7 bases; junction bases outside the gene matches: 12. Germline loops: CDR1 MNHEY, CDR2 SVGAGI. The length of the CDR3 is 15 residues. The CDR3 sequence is CASSGLGRISNTQYF. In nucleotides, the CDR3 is TGTGCCAGCAGTGGACTAGGGAGGATCTCGAATACGCAGTATTTT.

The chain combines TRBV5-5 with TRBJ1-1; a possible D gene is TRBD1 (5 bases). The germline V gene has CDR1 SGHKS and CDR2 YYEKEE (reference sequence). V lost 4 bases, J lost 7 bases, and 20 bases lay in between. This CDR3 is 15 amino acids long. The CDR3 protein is CASSTVVGGGVEAFF. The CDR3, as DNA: TGTGCCAGCAGCACGGTGGTTGGGGGGGGAGTTGAAGCTTTCTTT.

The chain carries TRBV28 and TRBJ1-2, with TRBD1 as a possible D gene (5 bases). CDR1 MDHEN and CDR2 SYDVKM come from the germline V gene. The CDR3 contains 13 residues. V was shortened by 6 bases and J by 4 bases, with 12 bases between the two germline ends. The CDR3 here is CASRSGFRYGYTF. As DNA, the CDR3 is TGTGCCAGCAGGTCAGGGTTCCGCTATGGCTACACCTTC.

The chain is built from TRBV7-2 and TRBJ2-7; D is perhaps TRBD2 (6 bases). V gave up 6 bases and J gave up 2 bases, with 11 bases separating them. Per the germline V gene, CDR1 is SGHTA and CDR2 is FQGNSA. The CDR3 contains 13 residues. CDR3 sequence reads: CASSSRGTYEQYF. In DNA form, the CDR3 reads TGTGCCAGCAGTTCCCGGGGGACCTACGAGCAGTACTTC.

The chain's CDR3 is CSVDGRYGYTF. DNA for the CDR3: TGCAGCGTTGATGGTAGATATGGCTACACCTTC. The chain carries TRBV29-1 and TRBJ1-2; D is undetermined. V was trimmed by 3 bases and J by 5 bases, leaving 7 bases between them. In germline, CDR1 is SQVTM, CDR2 ANQGSEA. This CDR3 contains 11 residues. The full variable domain, completed using reference TRBV29-1 and TRBJ1-2, is SAVISQKPSRDICQRGTSLTIQCQVDSQVTMMFWYRQQPGQSLTLIATANQGSEATYESGFVIDKFPISRPNLTFSTLTVSNMSPEDSSIYLCSVDGRYGYTFGSGTRLTVV.

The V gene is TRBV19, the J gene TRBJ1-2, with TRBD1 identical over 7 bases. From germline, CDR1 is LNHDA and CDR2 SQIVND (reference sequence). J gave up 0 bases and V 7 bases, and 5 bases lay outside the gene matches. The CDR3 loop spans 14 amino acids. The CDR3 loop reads CASNKGGTNYGYTF. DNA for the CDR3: TGTGCCAGTAATAAAGGGGGCACTAACTATGGCTACACCTTC.

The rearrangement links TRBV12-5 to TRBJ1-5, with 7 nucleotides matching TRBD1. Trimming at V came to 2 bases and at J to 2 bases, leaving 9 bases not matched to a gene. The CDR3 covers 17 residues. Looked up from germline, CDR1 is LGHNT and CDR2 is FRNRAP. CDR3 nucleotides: TGTGCTAGTGGTTTGAACCAAGGGGGCCAGGGCAATCAGCCCCAGCATTTT. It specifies CASGLNQGGQGNQPQHF.

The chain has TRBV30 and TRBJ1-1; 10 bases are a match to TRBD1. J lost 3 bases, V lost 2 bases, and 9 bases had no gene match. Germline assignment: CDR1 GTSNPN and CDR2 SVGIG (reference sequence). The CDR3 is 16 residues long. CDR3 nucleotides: TGTGCCTGGAGTCAACGAACGACAGGGGGCGACACTGAAGCTTTCTTT. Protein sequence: CAWSQRTTGGDTEAFF.

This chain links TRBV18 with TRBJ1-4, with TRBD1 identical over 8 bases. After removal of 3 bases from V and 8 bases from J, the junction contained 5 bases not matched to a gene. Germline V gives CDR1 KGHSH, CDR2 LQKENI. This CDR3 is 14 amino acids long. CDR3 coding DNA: TGTGCCAGCTCACCCACAGGGGGAGGCGAAAAACTGTTTTTT. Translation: CASSPTGGGEKLFF.

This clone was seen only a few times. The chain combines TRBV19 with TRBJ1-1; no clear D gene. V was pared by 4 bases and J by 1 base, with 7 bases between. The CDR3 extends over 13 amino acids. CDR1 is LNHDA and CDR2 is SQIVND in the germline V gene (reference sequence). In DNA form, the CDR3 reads TGTGCCAGTAGTACGTCGGGGAACACTGAAGCTTTCTTT. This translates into CASSTSGNTEAFF.

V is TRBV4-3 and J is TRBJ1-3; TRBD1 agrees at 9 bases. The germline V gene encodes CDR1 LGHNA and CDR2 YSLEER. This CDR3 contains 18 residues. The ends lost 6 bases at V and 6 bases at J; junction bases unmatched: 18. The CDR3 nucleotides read TGCGCCAGCAGTCCCGGGACAGGGTCTCTGGGGGGAAAAAACACCATATATTTT. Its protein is CASSPGTGSLGGKNTIYF.

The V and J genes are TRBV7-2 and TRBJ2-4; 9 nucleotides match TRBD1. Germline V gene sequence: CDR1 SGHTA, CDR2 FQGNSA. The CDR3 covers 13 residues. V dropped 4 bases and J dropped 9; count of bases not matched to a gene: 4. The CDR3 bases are TGTGCCAGCAGCTGGACAGGGGAAAGCATTCAGTACTTC. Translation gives CASSWTGESIQYF.

CDR3 nucleotide sequence: TGTGCCAGCGGCGCTAGCGGGGGTACCGGGGAGCTGTTTTTT. Its protein is CASGASGGTGELFF. The V and J genes are TRBV6-1 and TRBJ2-2, with TRBD2 matching 10 bases. The CDR3 consists of 14 residues. Germline loops: CDR1 MNHNS, CDR2 SASEGT. V shed 8 bases and J 5 bases; nucleotides not matched to a gene: 5.